This TCR beta chain was sequenced during a study of blood T cell repertoires in COVID-19. Study-level information: In each case, the material was cDNA or gDNA derived from T cells, B-cell-depleted T cells, or PBMCs.

Trimming cost V 6 bases and J 8 bases, with 28 bases left between them. The CDR3 loop spans 18 amino acids. The germline CDR1 and CDR2 sequences are MNHEY and SVGEGT. The authors' processing: Estimates of nucleated cell counts were drawn from the amplification of reference gene primers. Produced via immunoSEQ multiplex PCR; TCRdb's table is partial and in-frame only. V and J calls and clone size are as listed in that table; D and trimming were resolved from the DNA. Of about 150,000 clones in the sample, approximately 90% are singletons; the top ten hold less than 8.5%. The sample was PBMCs or T cells enriched from blood (not recorded which). This sequence joins TRBV6-2 or TRBV6-3 and TRBJ1-4, with D possibly being TRBD1 (6 bases). The TCR sequence derives from a woman between 50 and 59 years old who had recovered from COVID-19. The CDR3 nucleotides read TGTGCCAGCAGCCGTGAGGGACCCTTACAGGGAATGACCGAAAAACTGTTTTTT. Translation: CASSREGPLQGMTEKLFF.